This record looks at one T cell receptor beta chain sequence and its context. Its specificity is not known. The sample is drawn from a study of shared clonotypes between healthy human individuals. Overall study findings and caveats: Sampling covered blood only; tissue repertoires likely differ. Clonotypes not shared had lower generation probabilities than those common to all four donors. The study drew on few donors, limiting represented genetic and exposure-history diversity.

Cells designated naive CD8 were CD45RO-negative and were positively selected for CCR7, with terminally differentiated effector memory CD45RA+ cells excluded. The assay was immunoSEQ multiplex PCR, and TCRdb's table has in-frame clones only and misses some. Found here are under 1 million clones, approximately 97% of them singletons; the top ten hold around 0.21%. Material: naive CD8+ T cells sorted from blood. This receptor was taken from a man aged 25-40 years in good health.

The CDR3 reads CASSPQGATNEKLFF. The CDR3 DNA sequence: TGTGCCAGCAGTCCACAGGGAGCAACTAATGAAAAACTGTTTTTT. The chain has TRBV27 and TRBJ1-4, with D possibly TRBD1 on 6 matching bases. Germline V gives CDR1 MNHEY, CDR2 SMNVEV (reference sequence). CDR3 length: 15 residues. V was trimmed by 5 bases and J by 0 bases, leaving 10 bases between them.